This record looks at one T cell receptor (beta chain) sequence and its context. What it binds is not known. The V gene's germline CDR1 is KGHSH and CDR2 LQKENI. CDR3 length equals 16 residues. Trimming took off 2 bases at V and 0 bases at J, with 13 bases between the two ends. This sample is part of a study of cytomegalovirus exposure and HLA in healthy donors. The PCR made use of 60 Vbeta and 13 Jbeta primers. Produced via immunoSEQ multiplex PCR; TCRdb's table is partial and in-frame only. The profile shows 90,000 to 120,000 clones, around 73% of them singletons. Study-level points and caveats: Sequence variants that were highly shared formed a cluster that was likely a sequencing artifact. A few V segments could not be told apart, such as TRBV6-2 and TRBV6-3, and were left out. A later analysis appeared to link common viral pathogens to several of the most significant clusters. It was in a later analysis that TCR association rates were seen to vary by HLA locus, highest for DRB1 and lowest for HLA-C.

Sample: PBMCs. V usage is TRBV18 and J usage is TRBJ1-1; D is perhaps TRBD1 (5 bases). This sequence originates from a man between 25 and 39 years old in good health and CMV-seronegative. The CDR3 is CASSPNTDSLNTEAFF. CDR3 bases: TGTGCCAGCTCACCAAATACCGACAGCCTGAACACTGAAGCTTTCTTT.